This paragraph covers one T cell receptor (beta chain) sequence. This sample was taken from a study of blood T cell repertoires in COVID-19. The method was immunoSEQ multiplex PCR; TCRdb's version includes in-frame clones alone and lacks a portion of them. The sample includes about 54,000 clones, around nine tenths of them seen just once. Germline CDR1 reads MNHEY; CDR2 reads SVGEGT. J was trimmed by 5 bases and V by 4 bases; bases with no gene match: 13. The CDR3 sequence is 17 residues long. J is TRBJ2-1 and V is TRBV6-2 or TRBV6-3; TRBD2 aligns across 8 bases. The specimen sequenced was peripheral blood. This receptor was taken from a man between 60 and 75 years old with active COVID-19. For the CDR3, the DNA is TGTGCCAGCAGTTCTTTTGCTGCGGGGGGCAAGCACAATGAGCAGTTCTTC. Translated, it gives CASSSFAAGGKHNEQFF.